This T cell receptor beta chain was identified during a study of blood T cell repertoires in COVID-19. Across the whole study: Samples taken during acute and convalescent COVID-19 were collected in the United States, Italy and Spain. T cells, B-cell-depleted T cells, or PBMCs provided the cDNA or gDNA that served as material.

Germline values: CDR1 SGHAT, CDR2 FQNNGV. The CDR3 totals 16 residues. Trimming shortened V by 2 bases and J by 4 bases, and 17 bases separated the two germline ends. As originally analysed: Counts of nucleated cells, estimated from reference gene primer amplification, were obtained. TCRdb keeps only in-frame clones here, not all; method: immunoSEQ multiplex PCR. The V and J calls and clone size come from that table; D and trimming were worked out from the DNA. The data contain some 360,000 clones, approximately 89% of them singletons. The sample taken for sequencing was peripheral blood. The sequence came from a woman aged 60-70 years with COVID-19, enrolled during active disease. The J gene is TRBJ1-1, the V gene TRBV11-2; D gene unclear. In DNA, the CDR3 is TGTGCCAGCAGCTTACGGCCCGGGAGAACCTTCACTGAAGCTTTCTTT. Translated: CASSLRPGRTFTEAFF.